The source of this T cell receptor beta chain is a study of Graves' ophthalmopathy and Graves' hyperthyroidism. As for the study in general: Prior to any treatment, peripheral blood was collected at the time of initial diagnosis. The study, taken as a whole, reports: Blood was where most expanded thyroid clonotypes above 0.001 frequency also turned up.

Amplification from RNA transcripts yielded the TCR beta CDR3 regions. HTBI primers were employed in first-round RT-PCR, then a second-round multiplex PCR followed. TCRdb redid the calling of the multiplex PCR reads with MiXCR, one entry per CDR3 protein. The table records about 370,000 distinct CDR3 sequences, about 17% of them present only once. The sample holds many counts of this clonotype. The antigen is undetermined. This CDR3 has 13 amino acids. Losses at the gene ends were 6 bases for V and 7 bases for J; bases not matched to a gene: 4. Germline values: CDR1 ENHRY, CDR2 SYGVKD. This sequence originates from a woman younger than 35 with Graves' ophthalmopathy. The sequenced sample consisted of peripheral blood. This chain links TRBV10-3 with TRBJ2-2; TRBD1 agrees at 8 bases. CDR3 coding DNA: TGTGCCATCAGCGTTGACAGGGGCGGGGAGCTGTTTTTT. Translation gives CAISVDRGGELFF.